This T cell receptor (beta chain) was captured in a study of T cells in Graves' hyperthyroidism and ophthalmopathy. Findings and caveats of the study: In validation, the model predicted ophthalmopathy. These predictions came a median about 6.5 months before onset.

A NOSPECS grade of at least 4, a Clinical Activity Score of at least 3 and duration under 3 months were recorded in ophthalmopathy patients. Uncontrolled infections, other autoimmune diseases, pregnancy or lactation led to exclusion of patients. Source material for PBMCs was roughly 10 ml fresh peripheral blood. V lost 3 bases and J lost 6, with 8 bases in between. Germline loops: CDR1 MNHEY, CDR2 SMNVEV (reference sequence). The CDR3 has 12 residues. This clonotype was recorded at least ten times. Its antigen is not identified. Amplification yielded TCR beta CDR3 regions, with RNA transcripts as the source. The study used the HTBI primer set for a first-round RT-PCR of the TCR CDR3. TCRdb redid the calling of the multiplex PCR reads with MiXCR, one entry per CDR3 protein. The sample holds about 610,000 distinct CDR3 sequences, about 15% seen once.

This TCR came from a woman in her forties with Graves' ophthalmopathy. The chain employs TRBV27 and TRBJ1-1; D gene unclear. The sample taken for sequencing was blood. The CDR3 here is CASSFLGSEAFF. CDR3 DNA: TGTGCCAGCAGTTTTCTGGGGTCTGAAGCTTTCTTT.